Detailed here is one T cell receptor (beta chain). Only a few counts were recorded for this clone. This clone's antigen is unknown. Per-base qualities were not stored, and no clone one base away is much larger. This sample is part of a study of cytomegalovirus exposure and HLA in healthy donors (dated by TCRdb to about 2017). Study-wide context: An earlier analysis of approximately 590 of the donors reported 250 to 350 Gb of sequence data and roughly 100 million unique TCR beta sequences from 150 million to 200 million T cells. The study was designed to test whether signatures of past pathogen exposure could be identified by cataloging public T cell receptors. All discovery cohort repertoires had been generated using a single sequencing platform. Approximately 300 gigabases of sequencing data and roughly 81 million unique TCR sequences made up an early release that covered several hundred HLA-typed donors. Using immunosequencing, the study profiled T cell repertoires from around 670 subjects and related those repertoires to cytomegalovirus serostatus. Both class I and class II loci were covered by HLA typing, at four-digit resolution. In addition to the first cohort of about 650 subjects, a separate validation cohort of 130 or so different subjects was used. The genetic ancestry cluster associated with self-reported Caucasian donors included about four fifths of the 300 to 450 genotyped donors. Rather than drawing on any new phenotypic data, the later analysis identified candidate immune exposures from TCR beta sequences and the way those sequences occurred across donors. An earlier analysis of approximately 580 of the donors used high-throughput TCR beta sequencing to judge whether each TCR beta V gene segment behaved as functional or pseudogenic. Typing coverage varied by locus: about 629-630 donors for A, B, C, DRB1 and DQB1; approximately 500 for DQA1; over 600 for DPA1; around 450 for DPB1. Donor age, sex, ethnicity and CMV serostatus were compiled alongside the repertoire data. Four or five DR-DQ haplotypes were handled as single units for association and clustering because linkage in the cohort was strong. Among 350 to 400 genotyped donors of the cohort, an average of about 240,000 unique TCR beta nucleotide sequences were sequenced per donor, about a sixth of them non-productive. The study combined high-throughput TCR immunosequencing, statistical association of individual TCRs with disease status, and machine learning to predict cytomegalovirus infection status. To study patterns of TCR occurrence, a later analysis re-analyzed previously published TCR beta repertoires from under 750 donors and added high-resolution HLA genotyping. Genome-wide SNP genotypes for about 65% of the roughly 670 donors were used in a later genetic analysis, which treated that subset as a discovery cohort. Overall study results and their limits: The cohort was sequenced for TCR beta chains only, and without alpha or paired-chain data the features that could be detected were limited. Strong co-occurrence of HLA alleles, especially DR and DQ, made assigning TCR associations to individual alleles difficult. Correlated functional status among segregating V segments might be attributable to linkage disequilibrium, but an unknown experimental factor could not be ruled out. The only immune exposure information available for the cohort was CMV serostatus. The study listed around 160 TCR beta chains as associated with cytomegalovirus. In a later analysis, the rate of TCR association differed among HLA loci, with DRB1 alleles having the most associated TCRs and HLA-C alleles having the fewest. In both the original and validation cohorts, the classifier was reported to diagnose cytomegalovirus status with high specificity and sensitivity. Roughly uniform sequencing depth across donors was assumed in presence/absence analyses, although this assumption may not hold. At a false discovery rate of 0.05, a later analysis linked approximately 18,000 TCR beta sequences to specific HLA alleles. A later analysis found that most CMV-associated TCR beta chains appeared HLA-restricted, with HLA associations seemingly driven largely by CMV exposure. Compared with equally common non-associated chains, HLA-associated TCR beta chains in a later analysis were more clonally expanded and had lower generation probabilities. A group of highly shared sequence variants was considered likely to be a technical artifact of the sequencing pipeline. Most TCR sequences were seen in very few donors, while some public TCRs were found in many individuals. A later genetic analysis associated a missense DCLRE1C variant with V-gene and J-gene trimming of TCR beta chains, and an independent cohort replicated the association. Over 15 rarely observed V segments, including chromosome 9 orphons, were excluded from the earlier analysis of approximately 500 of the donors because counts were too low. A few of the identified cytomegalovirus-associated TCR beta chains were confirmed in vitro to be specific for cytomegalovirus antigens. In a later genetic analysis, fewer N-insertions in productive TCRs were reported among donors in an Asian-associated ancestry cluster than the roughly 710-donor mean. A later analysis reported that several top co-occurrence clusters appeared linked to parvovirus B19, influenza, CMV and Epstein-Barr virus. It was suggested by the authors that the approach could potentially be generalized to other disease states and immunological phenotypes. Some IMGT-functional V segments, including TRBV6-2 and TRBV6-3, could not be told apart with the 87-base-pair reads, so those segments were excluded. A further reported finding was that TCR beta sequences accurately predicted the HLA-A and HLA-B alleles for most subjects in the first cohort. Because HLA typing was missing for some donors at each locus, association tests included only the typed subset. In an earlier analysis of approximately 600 of the donors, most TCR beta V segments were observed in productive rearrangements about 87% or about 30% of the time, broadly matching IMGT annotations.

The cohort was made up of approximately 670 healthy bone marrow donors. Cohort members were all nominally healthy when sampled, although unrecorded immune exposures were likely present. The donor was CMV seronegative and was included in the group of approximately 350 seronegative cohort members. A peripheral blood sample was provided by each donor, and peripheral blood mononuclear cells were used for TCR beta sequencing. Genomic DNA was extracted from the blood cell samples with the Qiagen DNeasy Blood Extraction Kit. From the cysteine up to the phenylalanine, the CDR3 has a length of 15 residues. Kept here is only the CDR3 DNA, which spans 45 bases and is read in frame from base 1. Via the germline V gene, CDR1 is SGHDT and CDR2 YYEEEE. The germline V and J ends show losses of 2 bases and 7 bases respectively, and no gene match explains 11 bases of the junction. Library method: the immunoSEQ multiplex PCR assay. A mixture of 60 forward primers for TCR Vbeta segments and 13 reverse primers for TCR Jbeta segments was used in the multiplex PCR. A multiplex PCR assay on genomic DNA amplified the CDR3 region of rearranged TCR beta genes. On the Illumina HiSeq System, the amplified TCR beta libraries were sequenced as 87-base-pair reads. On the authors' methods: A later analysis tallied about 77 million unique TCR beta chains across the 666 repertoires, and about 12 million of those chains were shared by two or more donors. Raw reads were error-corrected and collapsed into unique sequences by a nearest-neighbor algorithm in which closely related sequences were merged to remove PCR and sequencing errors. CDR3 sequences were aligned to IMGT reference sequences to assign V, D and J gene segments. Each retained sequence needed at least a six-nucleotide match to both a V gene segment and a J gene segment. A rearrangement counted as productive if the CDR3 had no stop codons and remained in frame with V and J, and every other rearrangement counted as non-productive. CDR3 was defined according to IMGT convention as the region running from the second conserved V-encoded cysteine to the conserved J-encoded phenylalanine. Sequences without an unambiguous match to a single V gene segment were excluded from the earlier analysis of approximately 560 of the donors. An earlier analysis of almost 600 of the donors classified V segments as functional when productive rearrangements were above 56.7% and as segregating when the standard deviation between donors was above 5%. A statistical classification framework was developed to diagnose cytomegalovirus status using the catalog of TCR beta chain sequences. A later analysis assigned V and J genes by comparing TCR nucleotide sequences with IMGT/GENE-DB human TR gene sequences. In a later analysis, CDR3 sequences and most-parsimonious VDJ recombination scenarios were assigned using the TCRdist pipeline. A later analysis defined each TCR beta chain by its CDR3 amino acid sequence plus V-gene family, and excluded reads lacking a unique V-gene family. To address suspected cross-contamination and a sequencing artifact, a later analysis removed 450 to 700 highly shared, low-generation-probability nucleotide sequences. A later analysis calculated a clonal expansion index for each public chain from normalized within-repertoire ranks of inferred template counts. A later analysis computed generation probabilities with a VDJ recombination model fitted to out-of-frame rearrangements, and checked the results against IGoR. In a later analysis, TCR-TCR, TCR-HLA and TCR-CMV co-occurrence was scored with hypergeometric tests, and a repertoire-size bias correction was applied to TCR pairs. In a later analysis, false discovery rates were estimated by permuting HLA or CMV assignments 20 times. In a later analysis, co-occurring TCRs were grouped using DBSCAN, with TCRdist sequence similarity added in when clustering inside HLA-allele-positive subsets. Repertoires with fewer than 30,000 or more than 120,000 public chains, plus five repertoires with anomalous nucleotide sharing, were excluded from co-occurrence clustering. In TCRdb, the immuneACCESS table is reduced to in-frame sequences with V and J assigned. These tables do not hold every clone; where another copy was compared, an unresolved V gene accounts for under half, and the others remain unexplained. V and J calls and clone size are those listed in that table; D and trimming were worked out from the DNA. The sample yields approximately 170,000 clones; approximately 67% were counted once. The top ten hold roughly 2.9% of the sample.

The TCR was taken from a man aged 40-55 years in good health and CMV-seronegative. Sequencing was performed on PBMCs. The sequence links TRBV5-6 to TRBJ2-7, and 8 bases in between align with TRBD1. This receptor carries the CDR3 CASSFLGQGVREQYF. The nucleotide sequence is given as TGTGCCAGCAGCTTCTTAGGACAGGGCGTCCGAGAGCAGTACTTC.